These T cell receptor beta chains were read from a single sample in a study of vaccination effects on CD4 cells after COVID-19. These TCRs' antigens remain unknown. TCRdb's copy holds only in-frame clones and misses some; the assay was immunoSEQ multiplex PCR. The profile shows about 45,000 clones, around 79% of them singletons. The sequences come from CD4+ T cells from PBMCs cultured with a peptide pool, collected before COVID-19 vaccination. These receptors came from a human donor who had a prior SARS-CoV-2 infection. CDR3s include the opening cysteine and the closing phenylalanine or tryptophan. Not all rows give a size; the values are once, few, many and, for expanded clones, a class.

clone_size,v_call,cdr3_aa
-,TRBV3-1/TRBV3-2,CASSQQITRSYEQYF
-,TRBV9,CASSVDPQRGETQYF
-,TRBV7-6,CASSQGLAHEQYF
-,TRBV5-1,CASSQGLAGEETQYF
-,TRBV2,CASSRTRDWDTEYF
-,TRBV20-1,CSAKDRATQYF
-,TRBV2,CASRGDRGGGVEQYF
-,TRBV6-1,CASSEGTARALHF
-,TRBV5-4,CASSFRIASYNEQFF
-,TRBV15,CATSRDSGGNTEAFF
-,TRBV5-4,CASSTGGYNQPQHF
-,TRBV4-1,CASSQETYSSYNSPLHF
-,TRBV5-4,CASSKDVQGETQYF
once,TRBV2,CASSEIGLASVYNEQFF
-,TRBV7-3,CASSLTPRGVDGYTF
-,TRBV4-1,CASSQDRGSSTDTQYF
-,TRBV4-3,CASSRFSSAGELFF
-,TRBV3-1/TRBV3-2,CASSQVHLAGGEQYF
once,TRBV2,CASNPRGYYNEQFF
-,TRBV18,CASSPGAGGNNEQFF
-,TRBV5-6,CASSLLDTDTQYF
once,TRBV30,CAWSVRWDYQETQYF
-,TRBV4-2,CASRSRVATNEKLFF
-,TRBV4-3,CASSPRTSGFYNEQFF
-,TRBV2,CASSEAPGTQYF
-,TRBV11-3,CASSSGGPQFF
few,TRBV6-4,CASSLTGQANYGYTF
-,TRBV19,CASNRGPSLNTGELFF
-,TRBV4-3,CASSQDRNTEAFF
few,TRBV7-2,CASSLFIVSSYNSPLHF
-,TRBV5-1,CASSLAATLNTEAFF
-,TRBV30,CAWSVRLGYNEQFF
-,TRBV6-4,CASSGPIHRDPRRVEKLFF
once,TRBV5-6,CASSLWGTNEQFF
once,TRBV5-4,CASSTMTGRTTGELFF
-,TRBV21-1,CAVEGGRGRETQYF
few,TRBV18,CASSPQGLSYGYTF
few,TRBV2,CASSGEVLAFF
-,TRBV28,CASSSGTGDTGELFF
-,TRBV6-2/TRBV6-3,CASSSGEYHGYTF
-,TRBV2,CASRLRVGTYEQYF
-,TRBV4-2,CASSQAPNPRAGGLSNEQFF
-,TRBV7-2,CASSSRTGRQETQYF
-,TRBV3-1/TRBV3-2,CASSQGATTDTQYF
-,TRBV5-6,CASSMPQQGGNTGELFF
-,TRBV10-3,CAISGTSGSSEQFF
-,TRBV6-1,CASSESQIRGNQPQHF
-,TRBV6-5,CASSYSWGSSYEQYF
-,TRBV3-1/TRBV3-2,CASSPGVVGETQYF
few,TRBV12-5,CASGTTSGRLFAGELFF
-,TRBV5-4,CASSSRGLAGGRSYNEQFF
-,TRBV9,CASSVDHTGIPDTQYF
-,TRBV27,CATSNNPYEQYF
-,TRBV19,CASSIKRRYTGELFF
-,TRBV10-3,CAISDSDGNQETQYF
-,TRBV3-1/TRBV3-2,CASSYGIIGQPQHF
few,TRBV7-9,CASSRRSVTEAFF
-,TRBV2,CASSGIRGEQPQHF
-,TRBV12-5,CASGLVRTGTGSYEQYF